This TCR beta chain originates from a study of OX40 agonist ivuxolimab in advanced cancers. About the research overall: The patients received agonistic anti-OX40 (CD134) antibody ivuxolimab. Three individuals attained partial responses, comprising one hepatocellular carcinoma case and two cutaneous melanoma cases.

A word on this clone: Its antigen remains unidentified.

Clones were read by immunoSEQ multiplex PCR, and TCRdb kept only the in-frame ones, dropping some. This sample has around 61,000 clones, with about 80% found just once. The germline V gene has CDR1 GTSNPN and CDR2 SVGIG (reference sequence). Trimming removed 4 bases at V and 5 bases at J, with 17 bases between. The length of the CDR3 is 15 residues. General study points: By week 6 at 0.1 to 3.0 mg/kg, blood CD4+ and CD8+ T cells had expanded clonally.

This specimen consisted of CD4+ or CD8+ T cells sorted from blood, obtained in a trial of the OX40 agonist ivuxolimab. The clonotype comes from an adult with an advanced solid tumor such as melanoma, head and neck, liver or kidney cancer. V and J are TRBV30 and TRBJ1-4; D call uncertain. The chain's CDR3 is CAWIRYDLGNEKLFF. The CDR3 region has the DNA TGTGCCTGGATTCGGTACGACCTCGGAAATGAAAAACTGTTTTTT.